A selection of T cell receptor beta chains follows, all from one sample in a study of T cells expressing NK-cell markers. Using the 5' RACE reads, TCRdb records one entry per CDR3 protein without DNA. Its listing shows approximately 550,000 distinct CDR3 sequences. Sequenced material: blood T cells: a sorted CD56 or NKG2C T cell subset, CD4+ or CD8+ T cells, or bulk PBMC T cells (not recorded which). These receptors all come from a man aged 18-30 years in good health. Each CDR3 is given with its conserved first and last residue.

V	J	CDR3
TRBV20-1	TRBJ2-1	CSAIGISLNEQFF
TRBV25-1	TRBJ2-5	CASISSFGSETQYF
TRBV20-1	TRBJ1-4	CSADLERGINEKLFF
TRBV15	TRBJ2-1	CATSRGMERGDEQFF
TRBV4-3	TRBJ2-1	CASSQEGRSGRNEQFF
TRBV7-2	TRBJ1-3	CASSLVDRVNTIYF
TRBV24-1	TRBJ2-1	CATSGSGRAENEQFF
TRBV7-2	TRBJ2-1	CASSLGLLAHEQFF
TRBV20-1	TRBJ2-5	CSARVVLGETQYF
TRBV5-5	TRBJ2-1	CASSLAMGLGSYNEQFF
TRBV5-1	TRBJ2-3	CASSQGSTSTDTQYF
TRBV4-1	TRBJ2-5	CASSQVSAGPQETQYF
TRBV6-1	TRBJ2-1	CASSKKPGQGANEQFF
TRBV29-1	TRBJ2-7	CSVGLAGVVYEQYF
TRBV5-1	TRBJ2-2	CASSSPGRTNTGELFF
TRBV4-1	TRBJ2-5	CASSQGGDWERETQYF
TRBV28	TRBJ2-5	CASSLGEGGPRETQYF
TRBV5-1	TRBJ2-1	CASGPWETLYNEQFF
TRBV11-2	TRBJ2-5	CASSLVGLGETQYF
TRBV7-9	TRBJ2-7	CASSSTSAGQGGQYF
TRBV12-3/TRBV12-4	TRBJ2-1	CASSLWGPRRVSYNEQFF
TRBV20-1	TRBJ1-6	CSAPAPRGRGLPPLHF
TRBV4-1	TRBJ1-1	CASSQVGAGPRTEAFF
TRBV27	TRBJ2-1	CASSLWAESYNEQFF
TRBV3-1	TRBJ2-7	CASSQDPRGSGMWRIYEQYF
TRBV20-1	TRBJ2-7	CSASGGGAQYF
TRBV10-3	TRBJ2-1	CAISGGGGYNEQFF
TRBV4-1	TRBJ2-1	CASSQSSGYNEQFF
TRBV20-1	TRBJ2-1	CSARAPRRRNEQFF
TRBV27	TRBJ2-1	CASSLPPGLPTNEQFF
TRBV20-1	TRBJ1-4	CSARDTSGGPSFRLFF
TRBV29-1	TRBJ2-2	CSATSGSAGELFF
TRBV28	TRBJ2-1	CASTNRDSLTNEQFF
TRBV18	TRBJ1-1	CASSPPTGSNTEAFF
TRBV5-4	TRBJ2-5	CASSLAAGLAGNDQETQYF
TRBV10-3	TRBJ2-7	CAIKTGGRSYEQYF
TRBV12-5	TRBJ1-1	CASGLASGAEAFF
TRBV24-1	TRBJ2-1	CATRPSSYNEQFF
TRBV7-2	TRBJ2-1	CASSSPTSGRNNEQFF
TRBV5-1	TRBJ1-4	CASTPGRGMKKLFF
TRBV7-3	TRBJ2-1	CASSLTSGGYSAYNEQFF
TRBV6-2/TRBV6-3	TRBJ2-1	CASFVPHKTYNEQFF
TRBV28	TRBJ2-7	CATREGQEYEQYF
TRBV27	TRBJ2-1	CASRAVVNNEQFF
TRBV5-6	TRBJ1-1	CASSLPQGRLANTEAFF
TRBV5-1	TRBJ2-1	CASSLGQGINNEQFF
TRBV15	TRBJ2-7	CATSRVPSASGSSYEQYF
TRBV7-2	TRBJ1-2	CASSPRDRGSGGYTF
TRBV29-1	TRBJ2-3	CTGREQTTQYF
TRBV7-8	TRBJ2-1	CASNPIRGAPSNEQFF
TRBV3-1	TRBJ2-1	CASSQRGANEQFF
TRBV5-1	TRBJ2-2	CASSLAGGPFTGELFF